This T cell receptor (beta chain) was captured by sequencing in a study of sequential checkpoint blockade in melanoma. Across the whole study: Patients were randomized 1:1 to nivolumab-then-ipilimumab or ipilimumab-then-nivolumab first-line.

As to treatment: randomized to nivolumab then ipilimumab (arm A) or the reverse (arm B). No patient had prior DNA-damaging chemotherapy. The repertoire was sequenced with immunoSEQ multiplex PCR; TCRdb's copy has only in-frame clones and lacks some. The sample contains 25,000 to 35,000 clones, 83% of which appear only once. CDR1 and CDR2 from the germline V gene are MNHEY and SVGAGI. V was pared by 5 bases and J by 4 bases, with 6 bases of the junction left unmatched. The CDR3 is 15 residues long. The rearrangement joins TRBV6-5 to TRBJ2-5; 11 bases fit TRBD1. This clonotype originated in a human donor with melanoma. Here the sequenced sample was CD8+ T cells sorted from blood (inferred from file names), taken from a patient given nivolumab and ipilimumab in sequence. As DNA, the CDR3 is TGTGCCAGCAGTCCGGGACAGGGGGGAAGAGAGACCCAGTACTTC. Protein product: CASSPGQGGRETQYF.